This T cell receptor beta chain appears in the sequencing data of a study of T cells after yellow fever vaccination. Whole-study context: Libraries from low-cell-number fractions were prepared with the SMART-Seq v4 Ultra Low Input RNA kit. Study conclusions and caveats: After the booster, roughly 96% of CD4 and 88% of CD8 primary-response clones were re-detected. From the bulk population, abundant clonotypes could contaminate and appear within FACS-sorted repertoires.

Each CDR3 protein gets one entry after TCRdb re-called the 5' RACE reads with MiXCR. This table holds about 220,000 distinct CDR3 sequences, 3% to 4% found once. Only a few counts were recorded for this clonotype. Its antigen is unknown. From germline, CDR1 is MNHEY and CDR2 SVGEGT. With 2 bases removed from V and 2 bases from J, the gap between germline ends came to 9 bases. This CDR3 is 14 amino acids long. V usage is TRBV6-2 or TRBV6-3 and J usage is TRBJ1-1; D not resolved. The source is a man aged 18 to 29 who received the YFV17D yellow fever vaccine. The input for sequencing was CD4+ T cells sorted from PBMCs, taken 10 days after the yellow fever booster vaccination. The DNA for the CDR3 is TGTGCCAGCAGTTACCGGCAGAGTAACACTGAAGCTTTCTTT. Translated, it gives CASSYRQSNTEAFF.